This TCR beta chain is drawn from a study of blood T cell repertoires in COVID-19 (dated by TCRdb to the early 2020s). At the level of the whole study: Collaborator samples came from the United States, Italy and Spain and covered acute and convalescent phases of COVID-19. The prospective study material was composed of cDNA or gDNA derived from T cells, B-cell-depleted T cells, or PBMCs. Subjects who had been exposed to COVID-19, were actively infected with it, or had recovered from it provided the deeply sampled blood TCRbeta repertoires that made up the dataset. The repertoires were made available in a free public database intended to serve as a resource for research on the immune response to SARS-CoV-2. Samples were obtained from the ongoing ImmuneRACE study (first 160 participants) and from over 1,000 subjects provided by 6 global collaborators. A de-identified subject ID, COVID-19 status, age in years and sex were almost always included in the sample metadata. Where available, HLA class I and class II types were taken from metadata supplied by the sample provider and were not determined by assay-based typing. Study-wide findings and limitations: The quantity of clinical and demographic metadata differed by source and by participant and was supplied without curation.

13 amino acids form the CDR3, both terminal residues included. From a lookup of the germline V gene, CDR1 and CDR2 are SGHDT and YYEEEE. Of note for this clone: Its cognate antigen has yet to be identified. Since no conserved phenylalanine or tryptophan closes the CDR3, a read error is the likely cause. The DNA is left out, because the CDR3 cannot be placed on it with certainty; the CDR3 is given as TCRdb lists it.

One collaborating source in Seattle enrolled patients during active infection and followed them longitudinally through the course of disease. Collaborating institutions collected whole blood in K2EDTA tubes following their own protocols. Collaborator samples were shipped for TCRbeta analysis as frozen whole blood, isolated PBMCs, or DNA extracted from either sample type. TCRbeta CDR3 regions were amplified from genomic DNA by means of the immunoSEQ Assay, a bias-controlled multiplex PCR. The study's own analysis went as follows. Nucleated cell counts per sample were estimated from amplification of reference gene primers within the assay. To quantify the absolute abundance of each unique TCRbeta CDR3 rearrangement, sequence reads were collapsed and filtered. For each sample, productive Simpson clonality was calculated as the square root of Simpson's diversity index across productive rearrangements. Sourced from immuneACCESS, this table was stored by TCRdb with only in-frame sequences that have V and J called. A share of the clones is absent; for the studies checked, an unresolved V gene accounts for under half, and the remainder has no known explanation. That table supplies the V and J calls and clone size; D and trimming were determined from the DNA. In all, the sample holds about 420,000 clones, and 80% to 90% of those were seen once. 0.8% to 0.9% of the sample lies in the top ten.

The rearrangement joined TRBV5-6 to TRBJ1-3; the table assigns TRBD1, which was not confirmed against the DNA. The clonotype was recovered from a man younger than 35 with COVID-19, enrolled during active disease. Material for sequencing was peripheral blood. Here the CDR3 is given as CASSPFSAEILDI.